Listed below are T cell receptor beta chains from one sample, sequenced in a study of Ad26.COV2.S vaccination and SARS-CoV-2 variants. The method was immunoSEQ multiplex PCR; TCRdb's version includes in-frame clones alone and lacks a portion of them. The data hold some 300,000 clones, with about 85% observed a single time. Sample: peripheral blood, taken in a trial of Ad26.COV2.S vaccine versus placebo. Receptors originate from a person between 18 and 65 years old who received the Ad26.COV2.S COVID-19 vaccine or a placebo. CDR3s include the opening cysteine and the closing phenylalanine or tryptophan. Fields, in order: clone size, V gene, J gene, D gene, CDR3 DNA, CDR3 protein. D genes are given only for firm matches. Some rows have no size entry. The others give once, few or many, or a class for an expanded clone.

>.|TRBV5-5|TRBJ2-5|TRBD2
TGTGCCAGCAGCATCGGGACTAGCGGGGGCCAAGAGACCCAGTACTTC
CASSIGTSGGQETQYF
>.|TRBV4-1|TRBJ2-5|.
TGCGCCAGCAGCCAAGGAGGACTGCAGAAGGCCCAGTACTTC
CASSQGGLQKAQYF
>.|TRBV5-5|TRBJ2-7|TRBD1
TGTGCCAGCAGCTTGGCCCCGCAGGGGGCCTACGAGCAGTACTTC
CASSLAPQGAYEQYF
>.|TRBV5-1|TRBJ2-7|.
TGCGCCAGCAGCTTTGGGGGCGCTCCCCACGAGCAGTACTTC
CASSFGGAPHEQYF
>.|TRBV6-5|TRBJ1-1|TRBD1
TGTGCCAGCGCGAAAGAGACAGGGATTCGAACTGAAGCTTTCTTT
CASAKETGIRTEAFF
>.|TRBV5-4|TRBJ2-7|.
TGTGCCAGCAGCTTACTAACCTTGACAGCCTACGAGCAGTACTTC
CASSLLTLTAYEQYF
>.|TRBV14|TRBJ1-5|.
TGTGCCAGCAGCCAGAACGGAAATCAGCCCCAGCATTTT
CASSQNGNQPQHF
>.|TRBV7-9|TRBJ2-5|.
TGTGCCAGCAGGGACGGGATAGGGGCTCTCGGGACCCAGTACTTC
CASRDGIGALGTQYF
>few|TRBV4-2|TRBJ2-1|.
TGTGCCAGCAGTGGTCCCGAGAGCTCCTACAATGAGCAGTTCTTC
CASSGPESSYNEQFF
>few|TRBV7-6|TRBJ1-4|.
TGTGCCAGCAGTCAGGCGGAAAAACTGTTTTTT
CASSQAEKLFF
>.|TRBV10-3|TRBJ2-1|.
TGTGCCGTCCGGGACTTGTCCTACAATGAGCAGTTCTTC
CAVRDLSYNEQFF
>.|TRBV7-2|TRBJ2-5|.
TGTGCCAGCAGCCCCAGGGCCCTAGAGACCCAGTACTTC
CASSPRALETQYF
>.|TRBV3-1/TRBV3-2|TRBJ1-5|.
TGTGCCAGCAGCCAGTTTAGGGATCATCAGCCCCAGCATTTT
CASSQFRDHQPQHF
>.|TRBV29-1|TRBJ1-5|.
TGCAGCGTTGCCCCGGGACCTAATCAGCCCCAGCATTTT
CSVAPGPNQPQHF
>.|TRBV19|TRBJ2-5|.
TGTGCCAGTAGTAATTTCCGCCAAGAGACCCAGTACTTC
CASSNFRQETQYF
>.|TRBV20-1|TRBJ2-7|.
TGCAGTGCCCAAGGCTCCTACGAGCAGTACTTC
CSAQGSYEQYF
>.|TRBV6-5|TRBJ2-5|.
TGTGCCAGCAGGGGGCGGGGCCAAGAGACCCAGTACTTC
CASRGRGQETQYF
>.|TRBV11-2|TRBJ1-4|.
TGTGCCAGCAGCCACGGAAAGGGCGCAGGGACTAATGAAAAACTGTTTTTT
CASSHGKGAGTNEKLFF
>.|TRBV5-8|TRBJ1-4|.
TGTGCCAGCAGCTTTAGGGACGGGGGCGAAAAACTGTTTTTT
CASSFRDGGEKLFF
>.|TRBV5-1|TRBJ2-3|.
TGCGCCAGCAGCTTGTTAAGTTCGGCTGATACGCAGTATTTT
CASSLLSSADTQYF
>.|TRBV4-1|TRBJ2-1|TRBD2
TGCGCCAGCAGCCAAGGTACTAGCGGGGGGGCCTCCTACAATGAGCAGTTCTTC
CASSQGTSGGASYNEQFF
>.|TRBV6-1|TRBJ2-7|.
TGTGCCAGCAGTGAACGGCGGCAATTCTACGAGCAGTACTTC
CASSERRQFYEQYF
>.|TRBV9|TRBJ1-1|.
TGTGCCAGCAGCGTAAGTTGGGGCGCCGACACTGAAGCTTTCTTT
CASSVSWGADTEAFF